Below, 23 T cell receptor beta chains from the same sample are listed, as sequenced in a study of cytomegalovirus exposure and HLA in healthy donors. It was with 60 Vbeta and 13 Jbeta primers that the PCR ran. The repertoire was sequenced with immunoSEQ multiplex PCR; TCRdb's copy has only in-frame clones and lacks some. The sample records about 160,000 clones, 71% being singletons. Source material: PBMCs. These receptors were collected from a woman aged 30 to 39 in good health and CMV-seronegative.

The V gene is TRBV11-3, the J gene TRBJ1-1; no firm D call. Germline assignment: CDR1 SGHNT and CDR2 YENEEA. This CDR3 region has 13 residues. The ends were cut back, 0 bases at V and 1 base at J, with 3 bases in the middle. CDR3: CASSLDGNTEAFF. The CDR3 nucleotides are TGTGCCAGCAGCTTAGACGGGAACACTGAAGCTTTCTTT.

V is TRBV5-8 and J is TRBJ1-5, with D unclear. The V gene's germline CDR1 is SGHTS and CDR2 YDEGEE. This CDR3 region has 14 residues. V lost 0 bases, J lost 2 bases, and 6 bases lay in between. The CDR3 coding sequence is TGTGCCAGCAGCTTGGCGGCGGGCAATCAGCCCCAGCATTTT. This translates into CASSLAAGNQPQHF.

The chain links TRBV10-3 to TRBJ1-5; 7 positions agree with TRBD1. The CDR3 loop spans 16 amino acids. Germline assignment: CDR1 ENHRY and CDR2 SYGVKD. The J segment lost 4 bases and the V segment lost 0 bases, leaving 6 bases of the junction unmatched. CDR3 nucleotides: TGTGCCATCAGTGAGTCTGGGACAGCTATTAATCAGCCCCAGCATTTT. It specifies CAISESGTAINQPQHF.

V usage is TRBV6-5 and J usage is TRBJ2-1; D is unclear. Germline CDR1 is MNHEY and CDR2 is SVGAGI. CDR3 length: 13 amino acids. V was shortened by 4 bases and J by 9 bases, with 13 bases between the two germline ends. The CDR3 DNA follows: TGTGCCAGCAGTTTAACACCGTTCAGTGAGCAGTTCTTC. Its translation: CASSLTPFSEQFF.

The chain combines TRBV27 with TRBJ2-4; no definite D call. This CDR3 has 16 amino acids. Germline lookup yields CDR1 MNHEY and CDR2 SMNVEV (reference sequence). Trimming took off 3 bases at V and 0 bases at J, with 12 bases between the two ends. CDR3 sequence: CASSFGQALAKNIQYF. As DNA, the CDR3 is TGTGCCAGCAGTTTCGGCCAGGCCCTAGCCAAAAACATTCAGTACTTC.

The rearrangement uses TRBV7-3 and TRBJ2-3, with 12 bases matching TRBD2. Germline V gives CDR1 SGHTA, CDR2 FQGTGA. The CDR3 runs 17 residues. J lost 5 bases, V lost 4 bases, and 10 bases had no gene match. The CDR3 sequence: CASSSTPPGLAGDTQYF. The CDR3 DNA reads TGTGCCAGCAGCTCCACTCCTCCGGGACTAGCGGGAGATACGCAGTATTTT.

The chain is built from TRBV30 and TRBJ2-1; 9 bases match TRBD1. V was pared by 0 bases and J by 8 bases, with 8 bases of the junction left unmatched. The length of the CDR3 is 15 residues. CDR1 and CDR2 (germline): GTSNPN, SVGIG (reference sequence). Here the CDR3 reads CAWSVSGQGFHEQFF. The CDR3 coding sequence is TGTGCCTGGAGTGTTAGTGGACAGGGGTTCCATGAGCAGTTCTTC.

J is TRBJ1-2 and V is TRBV15; D not resolved. The CDR3 is 14 amino acids. V gave up 1 base and J gave up 4 bases, with 10 bases separating them. Germline V lookup: CDR1 LNHNV, CDR2 YYDKDF (reference sequence). The CDR3 reads CATSRVTTFYGYTF. The CDR3 nucleotides are TGTGCCACCAGCAGAGTAACAACCTTCTATGGCTACACCTTC.

The count of this clone is one. The V gene is TRBV19, the J gene TRBJ2-1; D might be TRBD2 (6 bases). Germline CDR1 reads LNHDA; CDR2 reads SQIVND (reference sequence). V lost 3 bases to trimming and J lost 7 bases, with 16 bases between them. This CDR3 is built from 15 residues. The CDR3 reads CASSMRPGTGNEQFF. The CDR3 DNA sequence: TGTGCCAGTAGTATGAGACCAGGGACTGGTAATGAGCAGTTCTTC.

This chain connects TRBV13 to TRBJ1-2; D ambiguous. The CDR3 loop spans 14 amino acids. The germline gives CDR1 PRHDT, CDR2 FYEKMQ (reference sequence). Between the trimmed V and J ends, which lost 8 bases and 2 bases, there was a span of 15 bases. The CDR3 DNA reads TGTGCCAGCCGAAATTCCGCCGGGAACTATGGCTACACCTTC. This codes for CASRNSAGNYGYTF.

This clone appeared a single time. The chain carries TRBV30 and TRBJ1-2, with D possibly TRBD1 on 6 matching bases. This CDR3 comprises 13 residues. The germline V gene encodes CDR1 GTSNPN and CDR2 SVGIG (reference sequence). Deletions cut 8 bases from V and 1 base from J, with 14 bases between. The CDR3 sequence is CARTVDFNYGYTF. The CDR3 nucleotides read TGTGCCAGGACAGTGGACTTTAACTATGGCTACACCTTC.

The chain employs TRBV10-3 and TRBJ1-5; D gene ambiguous. Germline V gene lookup returns CDR1 ENHRY and CDR2 SYGVKD. This CDR3 contains 12 residues. V was trimmed by 0 bases and J by 7 bases, leaving 4 bases between them. DNA of the CDR3: TGTGCCATCAGTGAGTCGAGCCAGCCCCAGCATTTT. Translation gives CAISESSQPQHF.

This chain links TRBV6-5 with TRBJ1-1, with 8 nucleotides matching TRBD1. Germline V lookup: CDR1 MNHEY, CDR2 SVGAGI. The ends lost 5 bases at V and 5 bases at J; junction bases unmatched: 4. The CDR3 totals 13 residues. CDR3 nucleotide sequence: TGTGCCAGCAGTGGACAGGGTCGAACTGAAGCTTTCTTT. Residues: CASSGQGRTEAFF.

The chain combines TRBV6-5 with TRBJ1-3; D might be TRBD1 (6 bases). Germline values: CDR1 MNHEY, CDR2 SVGAGI. This CDR3 is built from 13 residues. V shed 7 bases and J shed 2 bases, with 9 bases lying between them. The CDR3 spells CASNNRAGNTIYF. For the CDR3, the DNA is TGTGCCAGCAATAACAGGGCTGGAAACACCATATATTTT.

In its sample, this clone was seen a few times. V is TRBV6-5 and J is TRBJ2-2; D gene ambiguous. CDR3 length equals 13 residues. CDR1 is MNHEY, CDR2 SVGAGI, per germline. With 0 bases removed from V and 5 bases from J, the gap between germline ends came to 4 bases. The CDR3 here is CASSYSRTGELFF. The CDR3, as DNA: TGTGCCAGCAGTTACTCGAGAACCGGGGAGCTGTTTTTT.

The chain recombines TRBV28 with TRBJ2-5, with 8 bases matching TRBD1. Germline CDR1 MDHEN, CDR2 SYDVKM. V shed 10 bases, J shed 5 bases, and the junction held 9 bases outside the gene matches. This CDR3 has 13 amino acids. Written as DNA, the CDR3 is TGTGCCACCAGGGGGCCCCTTCAGGAGACCCAGTACTTC. It translates to CATRGPLQETQYF.

The V gene is TRBV6-5, the J gene TRBJ1-1; 8 nucleotides align to TRBD1. Germline lookup yields CDR1 MNHEY and CDR2 SVGAGI. The CDR3 extends over 13 amino acids. J was trimmed by 4 bases and V by 7 bases; bases with no gene match: 5. The CDR3 DNA sequence: TGTGCCAGCATTCAGGGGGCGGGCACTGAAGCTTTCTTT. Its protein is CASIQGAGTEAFF.

The genes are TRBV2 and TRBJ1-4, with D possibly being TRBD1 (6 bases). Germline V gives CDR1 SNHLY, CDR2 FYNNEI. The CDR3 covers 16 residues. V was shortened by 5 bases and J by 2 bases, with 15 bases between the two germline ends. CDR3 loop: CASSRQVSGTNEKLFF. The CDR3 nucleotides read TGTGCCAGCAGTAGACAGGTCTCAGGGACTAATGAAAAACTGTTTTTT.

The J gene is TRBJ2-3, the V gene TRBV7-9; perhaps TRBD2 as D (6 bases). This CDR3 has 14 residues. The germline V and J ends were trimmed by 3 bases and 6 bases, with 13 bases remaining between them. Germline CDR1 is SEHNR and CDR2 is FQNEAQ (reference sequence). The CDR3 is CASSFSGGGDTQYF. CDR3 nucleotide sequence: TGTGCCAGCAGCTTTAGCGGCGGAGGGGATACGCAGTATTTT.

The chain links TRBV6-6 to TRBJ1-4, with 7 bases identical to TRBD1. Germline V gives CDR1 MNHNY, CDR2 SVGAGI (reference sequence). The CDR3 totals 14 residues. After removal of 7 bases from V and 7 bases from J, the junction contained 9 bases not matched to a gene. The CDR3 DNA reads as TGTGCCAGCAACATCCGACAGGGCGTTGAAAAACTGTTTTTT. This gives the protein CASNIRQGVEKLFF.

This chain links TRBV2 with TRBJ2-3; 12 bases are shared with TRBD2. With V trimmed by 3 bases and J by 4 bases, 8 bases remained unmatched. This CDR3 comprises 17 residues. CDR1 and CDR2 from the germline V gene are SNHLY and FYNNEI. CDR3 amino acids: CASSEGLLAGGADTQYF. The CDR3 DNA reads as TGTGCCAGCAGTGAGGGTCTTCTAGCGGGGGGGGCAGATACGCAGTATTTT.

Of note for this clone: The junction shows a germline mismatch at one end, possibly a read error. J is TRBJ1-5 and V is TRBV2, with 9 bases aligning to TRBD1. Germline lookup yields CDR1 SNHLY and CDR2 FYNNEI. The CDR3 contains 14 residues. CDR3 DNA: TGTGCCAGCAGAGAAGAACAGGGGGCTCAGCCCCAGCATTTT. This sequence encodes CASREEQGAQPQHF.

The chain employs TRBV29-1 and TRBJ2-7; the match to TRBD1 covers 7 bases. With 2 bases clipped from V and 6 bases from J, the junction kept 7 bases outside the gene matches. CDR1 SQVTM and CDR2 ANQGSEA come from the germline V gene. This CDR3 contains 13 residues. For the CDR3, the DNA is TGCAGCGTTGAACTCGACAGGGTAGGCGAGCAGTACTTC. It codes for CSVELDRVGEQYF.